This is a list of T cell receptor beta chains from one sample in a study of glioma-infiltrating T cells. TCRdb reprocessed the multiplex PCR reads via MiXCR and lists one record per CDR3 protein. The data hold 400,000 or so distinct CDR3 sequences, with around 45% observed a single time. The sample comprised glioma tissue, nonneoplastic brain tissue, or PBMCs (not recorded which). The receptors were gathered from a human donor with low-grade glioma or glioblastoma, undergoing nonglioma brain surgery, or in good health (not recorded which). The conserved cysteine and the conserved F or W are not part of the CDR3 here. D genes are given only for firm matches.

v_gene: TRBV7-2
d_gene: TRBD1
j_gene: TRBJ2-5
CDR3aa: ASSYTGTAQETQY

v_gene: TRBV7-6
d_gene: -
j_gene: TRBJ2-2
CDR3aa: ASSSNRAGELF

v_gene: TRBV28
d_gene: -
j_gene: TRBJ2-3
CDR3aa: ASTLLGRTDTQY

v_gene: TRBV6-1
d_gene: -
j_gene: TRBJ2-7
CDR3aa: ASSLSVPYEQY

v_gene: TRBV20-1
d_gene: TRBD1
j_gene: TRBJ2-7
CDR3aa: SAFDRDSYEQY

v_gene: TRBV28
d_gene: -
j_gene: TRBJ2-3
CDR3aa: ASSLFARTDTQY

v_gene: TRBV18
d_gene: -
j_gene: TRBJ1-1
CDR3aa: ASSRDGATEAF

v_gene: TRBV6-2/TRBV6-3
d_gene: TRBD2
j_gene: TRBJ2-1
CDR3aa: ASIVLAGGLNEQF

v_gene: TRBV28
d_gene: -
j_gene: TRBJ1-1
CDR3aa: ASSLAQAGYTEAF

v_gene: TRBV20-1
d_gene: TRBD2
j_gene: TRBJ2-5
CDR3aa: SARSTSGRFETQY

v_gene: TRBV25-1
d_gene: -
j_gene: TRBJ1-2
CDR3aa: ASSGGPGISYGYT

v_gene: TRBV27
d_gene: -
j_gene: TRBJ2-5
CDR3aa: ASRFTPDSYQTQY

v_gene: TRBV7-8
d_gene: -
j_gene: TRBJ1-2
CDR3aa: ASSPQGNYGYA

v_gene: TRBV4-2
d_gene: -
j_gene: TRBJ2-5
CDR3aa: ASSQYTQTQY

v_gene: TRBV7-9
d_gene: -
j_gene: TRBJ1-2
CDR3aa: ASSWDKLYGYT

v_gene: TRBV4-3
d_gene: TRBD2
j_gene: TRBJ2-7
CDR3aa: ASSQDLPLAGGFAYEQY

v_gene: TRBV28
d_gene: -
j_gene: TRBJ2-1
CDR3aa: GSSFLAYEWNEQF

v_gene: TRBV18
d_gene: -
j_gene: TRBJ1-2
CDR3aa: ASSPRNYGHT

v_gene: TRBV6-2/TRBV6-3
d_gene: TRBD2
j_gene: TRBJ2-7
CDR3aa: ASRLSGTWYEQY

v_gene: TRBV27
d_gene: -
j_gene: TRBJ1-2
CDR3aa: ASSRDRFSGYT

v_gene: TRBV28
d_gene: TRBD1
j_gene: TRBJ1-5
CDR3aa: ASSFLVPTGSHQPQH

v_gene: TRBV6-6
d_gene: -
j_gene: TRBJ2-7
CDR3aa: ASGQGYEQY

v_gene: TRBV5-1
d_gene: -
j_gene: TRBJ2-3
CDR3aa: ASSLEGFADTQY

v_gene: TRBV29-1
d_gene: TRBD1
j_gene: TRBJ2-1
CDR3aa: SVETMQGAFEQF

v_gene: TRBV6-1
d_gene: -
j_gene: TRBJ2-1
CDR3aa: ASSPSPGGPYNEQF